This TCR beta chain was captured by sequencing in a study of T cell repertoires in cytomegalovirus infection. About the research overall: Indications of both CMV infection and matching HLA type were provided by public TCR beta signatures. Study-level findings and limits: There were HLA-C-restricted CMV-specific TCR beta clonotypes dominating the ex vivo response. The cumulative frequency of public TCR beta families distinguished individuals who carried CMV together with the relevant HLA.

Trimming shortened V by 7 bases and J by 3 bases, and 10 bases separated the two germline ends. The CDR3 totals 12 residues. CDR1 and CDR2 from the germline V gene are MNHNY and SVGAGI (reference sequence). This clonotype was counted only a few times. The antigen remains unidentified. TCRdb redid the calling of the reads with MiXCR, one entry per CDR3 protein. This sample carries about 490,000 distinct CDR3 sequences, 26% of them seen once, and the ten largest clones take approximately 13%. The sequence was collected from a human donor in good health (CMV status not recorded). Some clones in this sample may be carry-over from other donors' samples. V and J are TRBV6-6 and TRBJ2-7, with unresolved D. Sequencing input: PBMCs. This CDR3 reads CASMGYNYEQYV. The CDR3 region has the DNA TGTGCCAGCATGGGCTACAACTACGAGCAGTACGTC.